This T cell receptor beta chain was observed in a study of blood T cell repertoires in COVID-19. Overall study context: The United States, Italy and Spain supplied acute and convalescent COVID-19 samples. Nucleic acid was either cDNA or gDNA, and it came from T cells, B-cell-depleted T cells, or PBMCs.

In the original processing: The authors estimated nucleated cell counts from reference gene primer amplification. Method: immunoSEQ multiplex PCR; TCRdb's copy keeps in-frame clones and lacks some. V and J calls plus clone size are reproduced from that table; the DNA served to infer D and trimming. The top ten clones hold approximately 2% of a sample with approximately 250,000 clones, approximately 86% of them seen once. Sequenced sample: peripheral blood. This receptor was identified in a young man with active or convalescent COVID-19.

Here the CDR3 reads CASSQHPGTSDEQYF. The CDR3 nucleotides read TGTGCCAGCAGCCAACACCCCGGGACTAGCGACGAGCAGTACTTC. The chain carries TRBV7-3 and TRBJ2-7; 10 bases line up with TRBD2. The CDR3 sequence is 15 residues long. The trim removed 5 bases at V and 5 bases at J, leaving 9 bases unmatched. Germline V CDR1 and CDR2: SGHTA, FQGTGA. Drawing the rest from reference TRBV7-3 and TRBJ2-7, the complete variable domain is GAGVSQTPSNKVTEKGKYVELRCDPISGHTALYWYRQSLGQGPEFLIYFQGTGAADDSGLPNDRFFAVRPEGSVSTLKIQRTERGDSAVYLCASSQHPGTSDEQYFGPGTRLTVT.